The 22 T cell receptor beta chains in this list originate from one sample, sequenced in a study of CD8 T cells in Susac syndrome. It was with random hexamers that about 0.45 to 1 ug RNA was reverse transcribed. MiXCR, run by TCRdb on the immunoSEQ multiplex PCR reads, gives a single entry per CDR3 protein. The sample yields around 300,000 distinct CDR3 sequences, 85% seen once. The sequencing input was CD8+ T cells from PBMCs. The receptors originated from a human donor with multiple sclerosis.

This rearrangement joins TRBV9 to TRBJ2-3, with D unresolved. The ends were cut back, 3 bases at V and 0 bases at J, with 5 bases in the middle. Per germline, CDR1 SGDLS and CDR2 YYNGEE. This CDR3 has 13 amino acids. The CDR3 sequence is CASSAISTDTQYF. CDR3 sequence (DNA): TGTGCCAGCAGCGCTATTAGCACAGATACGCAGTATTTT.

V and J are TRBV20-1 and TRBJ2-3, with D maybe TRBD1 (5 bases). This CDR3 is 11 amino acids long. The germline CDR1 and CDR2 sequences are DFQATT and SNEGSKA (reference sequence). Trimming took off 6 bases at V and 7 bases at J, with 11 bases between the two ends. The CDR3 nucleotides are TGCAGTGCGGAACAGGTCAATACGCAGTATTTT. Translating it yields CSAEQVNTQYF.

The chain links TRBV28 to TRBJ2-5, with 11 bases lining up with TRBD1. CDR1 and CDR2 (germline): MDHEN, SYDVKM. J was trimmed by 5 bases and V by 3 bases; bases with no gene match: 8. CDR3 length equals 16 residues. CDR3 region: CASSFPGTGGRETQYF. DNA of the CDR3: TGTGCCAGCAGTTTTCCCGGGACAGGGGGGAGGGAGACCCAGTACTTC.

The V and J genes are TRBV5-6 and TRBJ2-3; TRBD2 aligns across 14 bases. J gave up 4 bases and V 3 bases, and 7 bases lay outside the gene matches. The CDR3 has 17 residues. The V gene's germline CDR1 is SGHDT and CDR2 YYEEEE. CDR3 coding DNA: TGTGCCAGCAGCTCGACTAGCGGGAGGGCCCATTCAGATACGCAGTATTTT. Translation gives CASSSTSGRAHSDTQYF.

In its sample, this clonotype was seen a few times. This chain connects TRBV5-6 to TRBJ2-7; 10 nucleotides align to TRBD2. The germline V gene encodes CDR1 SGHDT and CDR2 YYEEEE. This CDR3 contains 15 residues. V shed 4 bases and J 3 bases; nucleotides not matched to a gene: 7. The CDR3 coding sequence is TGTGCCAGCAGCGCCCGATCTAGCGGGAGCTACGAGCAGTACTTC. Translated: CASSARSSGSYEQYF.

The chain combines TRBV29-1 with TRBJ2-4, with 9 bases identical to TRBD2. The CDR3 runs to 14 residues. J lost 8 bases, V lost 2 bases, and 7 bases had no gene match. The V gene's germline CDR1 is SQVTM and CDR2 ANQGSEA. The CDR3 DNA sequence: TGCAGCGTTGAAATAGCGGGAGTGGAGGACATTCAGTACTTC. This codes for CSVEIAGVEDIQYF.

This clonotype was picked up a small number of times. This sequence joins TRBV11-2 and TRBJ2-1, with D unresolved. Germline CDR1 SGHAT, CDR2 FQNNGV. The CDR3 sequence is 13 residues long. The germline V and J ends were trimmed by 4 bases and 10 bases, with 14 bases remaining between them. For the CDR3, the DNA is TGTGCCAGCAGCTCCACAGCGAACTGGGAGCAGTTCTTC. This gives the protein CASSSTANWEQFF.

The chain recombines TRBV29-1 with TRBJ2-7; D may correspond to TRBD1 or TRBD2 (5 bases each). The germline V and J ends were trimmed by 2 bases and 4 bases, with 6 bases remaining between them. CDR1 is SQVTM, CDR2 ANQGSEA, per germline. The CDR3 totals 11 residues. CDR3 region: CSVEWGYEQYF. The CDR3 bases are TGCAGCGTTGAATGGGGGTACGAGCAGTACTTC.

The chain carries TRBV6-5 and TRBJ2-7; D gene uncertain. Germline CDR1 is MNHEY and CDR2 is SVGAGI. The germline V and J ends were trimmed by 0 bases and 6 bases, with 21 bases remaining between them. The CDR3 covers 17 residues. The CDR3 spells CASSYSWVEIGSAEQYF. In nucleotides, the CDR3 is TGTGCCAGCAGTTACTCGTGGGTCGAGATCGGTAGTGCCGAGCAGTACTTC.

V and J are TRBV28 and TRBJ1-4; D perhaps matches TRBD1 (5 bases). V was trimmed by 11 bases and J by 0 bases, leaving 19 bases between them. CDR1 and CDR2 (germline): MDHEN, SYDVKM. CDR3 length equals 16 residues. CDR3 amino acids: CASGGNRLTTNEKLFF. In DNA, the CDR3 is TGTGCCTCGGGGGGGAACAGGCTAACAACTAATGAAAAACTGTTTTTT. Full variable domain (remainder filled in from reference TRBV28 and TRBJ1-4): DVKVTQSSRYLVKRTGEKVFLECVQDMDHENMFWYRQDPGLGLRLIYFSYDVKMKEKGDIPEGYSVSREKKERFSLILESASTNQTSMYLCASGGNRLTTNEKLFFGSGTQLSVL.

This chain connects TRBV9 to TRBJ2-2; D may match TRBD1 or TRBD2 (5 bases each). CDR3 length: 18 residues. Trimming left V 0 bases short and J 0 bases short, with 15 bases between. Germline CDR1 SGDLS, CDR2 YYNGEE. DNA of the CDR3: TGTGCCAGCAGCGTAGGCAAGGGACCGCTAACGAACACCGGGGAGCTGTTTTTT. It is translated as CASSVGKGPLTNTGELFF.

The chain is built from TRBV13 and TRBJ2-7; 11 bases line up with TRBD1. The trim removed 4 bases at V and 5 bases at J, leaving 7 bases unmatched. The CDR3 spans 15 residues. The germline V gene has CDR1 PRHDT and CDR2 FYEKMQ (reference sequence). The CDR3 DNA follows: TGTGCCAGCAGCTCGAGGGGACAGGGGGTCCACGAGCAGTACTTC. Protein: CASSSRGQGVHEQYF.

The V gene is TRBV6-2 or TRBV6-3, the J gene TRBJ1-1; D is uncertain. The germline V gene encodes CDR1 MNHEY and CDR2 SVGEGT. The CDR3 covers 14 residues. Trimming took 3 bases from V and 0 from J, leaving 8 bases between them. This CDR3 reads CASSYAWVNTEAFF. The DNA of the CDR3 is TGTGCCAGCAGTTATGCATGGGTGAACACTGAAGCTTTCTTT.

This sequence joins TRBV19 and TRBJ1-1; 8 bases match TRBD1. Germline lookup yields CDR1 LNHDA and CDR2 SQIVND (reference sequence). The ends lost 3 bases at V and 4 bases at J; junction bases unmatched: 13. The CDR3 has 17 amino acids. The CDR3 DNA reads TGTGCCAGTAGTATTTTTGAGCAGGGGGCGCGGGGCACTGAAGCTTTCTTT. Translated, it gives CASSIFEQGARGTEAFF.

This clonotype was counted once. The chain is built from TRBV5-6 and TRBJ1-2; D is undetermined. V lost 0 bases, J lost 4 bases, and 7 bases lay in between. The CDR3 is made up of 13 amino acids. Germline loops: CDR1 SGHDT, CDR2 YYEEEE. The DNA of the CDR3 is TGTGCCAGCAGCTTGGGCATCGCCTATGGCTACACCTTC. This translates into CASSLGIAYGYTF.

The chain is built from TRBV13 and TRBJ2-5, with D possibly TRBD2 on 6 matching bases. There are 14 residues in the CDR3. Looked up from germline, CDR1 is PRHDT and CDR2 is FYEKMQ (reference sequence). The V gene lost 1 base and the J gene lost 9 bases, with 15 bases spanning the gap. Written as DNA, the CDR3 is TGTGCCAGCAGCTTAGCGGGACTCCACCGTCCCCAGTACTTC. This encodes CASSLAGLHRPQYF.

The J gene is TRBJ1-2, the V gene TRBV6-5; D not certain. This CDR3 spans 12 amino acids. Per the germline V gene, CDR1 is MNHEY and CDR2 is SVGAGI. The ends were cut back, 6 bases at V and 5 bases at J, with 10 bases in the middle. The CDR3 is CASSPDEYGYTF. In nucleotides, the CDR3 is TGTGCCAGCAGCCCAGACGAGTATGGCTACACCTTC.

J is TRBJ2-1 and V is TRBV4-3; D uncertain. This CDR3 is 17 amino acids long. Germline CDR1 is LGHNA and CDR2 is YSLEER. The V end was cut by 1 base, the J end by 6 bases, with 19 bases between. CDR3 amino acids: CASSQGKPETWGNEQFF. The CDR3 DNA is TGCGCCAGCAGCCAAGGAAAACCAGAAACATGGGGCAATGAGCAGTTCTTC.

The V and J genes are TRBV6-1 and TRBJ2-3; the D gene is possibly TRBD1 (5 bases). Germline V gives CDR1 MNHNS, CDR2 SASEGT. V was pared by 6 bases and J by 4 bases, with 26 bases between. The CDR3 loop spans 18 amino acids. CDR3 sequence reads: CASSQRALYNLGPDTQYF. In DNA form, the CDR3 reads TGTGCCAGCAGCCAACGAGCTCTTTACAACCTGGGGCCAGATACGCAGTATTTT.

The chain employs TRBV20-1 and TRBJ2-1, with TRBD2 matching over 12 bases. Per the germline V gene, CDR1 is DFQATT and CDR2 is SNEGSKA (reference sequence). The CDR3 sequence is 15 residues long. The V gene end was trimmed by 5 bases and the J gene end by 0 bases; junction bases not matched to a gene: 2. The CDR3 reads CSAPSGRASYNEQFF. Here the CDR3 DNA reads TGCAGTGCTCCTAGCGGGAGGGCCTCCTACAATGAGCAGTTCTTC.

The chain has TRBV25-1 and TRBJ1-2; D perhaps matches TRBD1 (5 bases). Trimming stripped 1 base from V and 2 bases from J, with 14 bases between. The V gene's germline CDR1 is MGHDK and CDR2 SYGVNS. This CDR3 has 16 residues. The CDR3 DNA reads as TGTGCCAGCAGTGAATCCCTATTAGGGGAGAACTATGGCTACACCTTC. This sequence encodes CASSESLLGENYGYTF.

This clonotype was detected many times. V is TRBV27 and J is TRBJ1-1; D is undetermined. In germline, CDR1 is MNHEY, CDR2 SMNVEV (reference sequence). Trimming took 3 bases from V and 11 from J, leaving 22 bases between them. The CDR3 runs 15 residues. The DNA for the CDR3 is TGTGCCAGCAGTTTCCACCCCCCGGGGTCTAGGGAGGCTTTCTTT. Translating gives CASSFHPPGSREAFF.